The rows below give T cell receptor beta chains drawn from one sample of a study of identical twins. TCRdb recomputed calls from the 5' RACE reads with MiXCR, one row per CDR3 protein. Among hundreds of thousands of distinct CDR3 sequences, 8.6% were seen once, and the ten largest hold around 0.95%. The data also belong to a second study, concerning yellow fever vaccine responses in identical twins.

The material sequenced was PBMCs. Every receptor here comes from a young woman in good health. The CDR3 runs from the conserved cysteine through the conserved F or W. Each record gives: D gene, J gene, V gene, clone size, CDR3 DNA, CDR3 protein. The D gene is left open where the match is weak. Expanded clones get a size class; other rows say once, few or many, or leave the size out.

d_gene: -; j_gene: TRBJ2-7; v_gene: TRBV7-8; abundance: -; CDR3nt: TGTGCCAGCAGCTTAGAGCGGTCCCGTCGCGAGCAGTACTTC; CDR3aa: CASSLERSRREQYF
d_gene: -; j_gene: TRBJ2-3; v_gene: TRBV7-9; abundance: few; CDR3nt: TGTGCCAGCAGCTCCACAAACTCGGATACGCAGTATTTT; CDR3aa: CASSSTNSDTQYF
d_gene: TRBD1; j_gene: TRBJ1-1; v_gene: TRBV2; abundance: many; CDR3nt: TGTGCCAGCCGTGGACAGGGAGACACTGAAGCTTTCTTT; CDR3aa: CASRGQGDTEAFF
d_gene: -; j_gene: TRBJ2-3; v_gene: TRBV28; abundance: few; CDR3nt: TGTGCCAGCAGTTTTCGGGCTAGCCTTGCCGATACGCAGTATTTT; CDR3aa: CASSFRASLADTQYF
d_gene: TRBD2; j_gene: TRBJ2-5; v_gene: TRBV20-1; abundance: -; CDR3nt: TGCAGTGCTCATGGGGGGGGTGAGACCCAGTACTTC; CDR3aa: CSAHGGGETQYF
d_gene: TRBD2; j_gene: TRBJ2-5; v_gene: TRBV4-3; abundance: few; CDR3nt: TGCGCCAGCAGCTACGGGACTAGTAGTTTGGAGACCCAGTACTTC; CDR3aa: CASSYGTSSLETQYF
d_gene: TRBD2; j_gene: TRBJ2-5; v_gene: TRBV11-2; abundance: -; CDR3nt: TGTGCCAGCAGCTTAGTGGGGCTAGCGGGAGATGTGCAAGAGACCCAGTACTTC; CDR3aa: CASSLVGLAGDVQETQYF
d_gene: -; j_gene: TRBJ2-1; v_gene: TRBV27; abundance: -; CDR3nt: TGTGCCACCCGCCCCCAGGTCTATCACAATGAGCAGTTCTTC; CDR3aa: CATRPQVYHNEQFF
d_gene: TRBD1; j_gene: TRBJ2-1; v_gene: TRBV20-1; abundance: -; CDR3nt: TGCAGTGCTACCCCTTCCGGGACAGTATATGAGCAGTTCTTC; CDR3aa: CSATPSGTVYEQFF
d_gene: -; j_gene: TRBJ1-4; v_gene: TRBV12-3/TRBV12-4; abundance: many; CDR3nt: TGTGCCAGCAGCTCTCGGGCAGGGGTCGAGGAAAAACTGTTTTTT; CDR3aa: CASSSRAGVEEKLFF
d_gene: -; j_gene: TRBJ2-5; v_gene: TRBV4-1; abundance: few; CDR3nt: TGCGCCAGCAGCCAAGGGCTCGGATACCAAGAGACCCAGTACTTC; CDR3aa: CASSQGLGYQETQYF
d_gene: -; j_gene: TRBJ2-7; v_gene: TRBV6-6; abundance: -; CDR3nt: TGTGCCAGCAGTAAACCCGACGGCTACGAGCAGTACTTC; CDR3aa: CASSKPDGYEQYF
d_gene: -; j_gene: TRBJ2-5; v_gene: TRBV12-3/TRBV12-4; abundance: -; CDR3nt: TGTGCCAGCTGGCGGGCGGAACAAGAGACCCAGTACTTC; CDR3aa: CASWRAEQETQYF
d_gene: -; j_gene: TRBJ2-3; v_gene: TRBV20-1; abundance: -; CDR3nt: TGCAGTGCTAGCAAGGGACTTGTGGATACGCAGTATTTT; CDR3aa: CSASKGLVDTQYF
d_gene: -; j_gene: TRBJ2-4; v_gene: TRBV27; abundance: many; CDR3nt: TGTGCCAGCAGTTTAGGCGTAGCCAAAAACATTCAGTACTTC; CDR3aa: CASSLGVAKNIQYF
d_gene: TRBD2; j_gene: TRBJ2-7; v_gene: TRBV9; abundance: few; CDR3nt: TGTGCCAGCAGCGTAGGGATAGCGGGCTCCTACGAGCAGTACTTC; CDR3aa: CASSVGIAGSYEQYF
d_gene: -; j_gene: TRBJ2-2; v_gene: TRBV7-9; abundance: few; CDR3nt: TGTGCCAGCAGCACTGAGGGGGAACCTGCGGTCGGGGAGCTGTTTTTT; CDR3aa: CASSTEGEPAVGELFF
d_gene: -; j_gene: TRBJ2-2; v_gene: TRBV29-1; abundance: -; CDR3nt: TGCAGCGTTGCAGTGGCACAATACACCGGGGAGCTGTTTTTT; CDR3aa: CSVAVAQYTGELFF
d_gene: -; j_gene: TRBJ2-3; v_gene: TRBV9; abundance: -; CDR3nt: TGTGCCAGCAGCGTGGTCGGGGCGCTCGTAGATACGCAGTATTTT; CDR3aa: CASSVVGALVDTQYF
d_gene: -; j_gene: TRBJ2-5; v_gene: TRBV7-2; abundance: few; CDR3nt: TGTGCCAGCAGCTCCCGGGTCCTCGCCCAGCAAGAGACCCAGTACTTC; CDR3aa: CASSSRVLAQQETQYF
d_gene: -; j_gene: TRBJ2-1; v_gene: TRBV6-4; abundance: few; CDR3nt: TGTGCCAGCAGGGACACAGGGTCTGGGAGGTCTGAGAGCTATACCTACAATGAGCAGTTCTTC; CDR3aa: CASRDTGSGRSESYTYNEQFF
d_gene: -; j_gene: TRBJ1-5; v_gene: TRBV25-1; abundance: -; CDR3nt: TGTGCCAGTCGGGGGGAAAATCAGCCCCAGCATTTT; CDR3aa: CASRGENQPQHF
d_gene: -; j_gene: TRBJ2-2; v_gene: TRBV27; abundance: few; CDR3nt: TGTGCCAGCAGTTTTTCGTATGCGAACACCGGGGAGCTGTTTTTT; CDR3aa: CASSFSYANTGELFF
d_gene: TRBD1; j_gene: TRBJ2-1; v_gene: TRBV7-9; abundance: few; CDR3nt: TGTGCCAGCAGCACCCGGGACAGGGGGCGGTACAATGAGCAGTTCTTC; CDR3aa: CASSTRDRGRYNEQFF
d_gene: TRBD1; j_gene: TRBJ2-2; v_gene: TRBV6-5; abundance: -; CDR3nt: TGTGCCAGCAGTTGGGGACAGGGATATCGCACCGGGGAGCTGTTTTTT; CDR3aa: CASSWGQGYRTGELFF
d_gene: -; j_gene: TRBJ1-2; v_gene: TRBV12-3/TRBV12-4; abundance: -; CDR3nt: TGTGCCAGCAGTTCTTATACACAGAAGAACTATGGCTACACCTTC; CDR3aa: CASSSYTQKNYGYTF
d_gene: TRBD1; j_gene: TRBJ2-2; v_gene: TRBV29-1; abundance: -; CDR3nt: TGCAGCTCTACGGGACAGGGGAACACCGGGGAGCTGTTTTTT; CDR3aa: CSSTGQGNTGELFF
d_gene: -; j_gene: TRBJ2-1; v_gene: TRBV6-2/TRBV6-3; abundance: many; CDR3nt: TGTGCCAGCAGTTATAACTACAATGAGCAGTTCTTC; CDR3aa: CASSYNYNEQFF
d_gene: -; j_gene: TRBJ2-7; v_gene: TRBV11-2; abundance: few; CDR3nt: TGTGCCAGCAGCTTAGACGTCCCAGGCGCTTCTGTCTACGAGCAGTACTTC; CDR3aa: CASSLDVPGASVYEQYF
d_gene: TRBD1; j_gene: TRBJ1-5; v_gene: TRBV12-3/TRBV12-4; abundance: -; CDR3nt: TGTGCCAGCAGCAGCACAGGGGGCGGACAGCCCCAGCATTTT; CDR3aa: CASSSTGGGQPQHF
d_gene: -; j_gene: TRBJ2-7; v_gene: TRBV7-2; abundance: many; CDR3nt: TGTGCCAGCAGTTTAAGGGGCTACGAGCAGTACTTC; CDR3aa: CASSLRGYEQYF
d_gene: -; j_gene: TRBJ2-2; v_gene: TRBV12-3/TRBV12-4; abundance: -; CDR3nt: TGTGCCAGCAGTTTAGGAGGGAGTCATGCCGGGGAGCTGTTTTTT; CDR3aa: CASSLGGSHAGELFF
d_gene: -; j_gene: TRBJ2-3; v_gene: TRBV29-1; abundance: -; CDR3nt: TGCAGCGCAGAGGCGAGAGTGGGATCCCCAGATACGCAGTATTTT; CDR3aa: CSAEARVGSPDTQYF
d_gene: TRBD2; j_gene: TRBJ2-5; v_gene: TRBV9; abundance: few; CDR3nt: TGTGCCAGCAGCGTAGTTGGTAGCGGGGGAGAGACCCAGTACTTC; CDR3aa: CASSVVGSGGETQYF
d_gene: TRBD2; j_gene: TRBJ2-7; v_gene: TRBV6-1; abundance: -; CDR3nt: TGTGCCAGCAGGGTCCCGGGAGGGCGCGAGCAGTACTTC; CDR3aa: CASRVPGGREQYF
d_gene: TRBD2; j_gene: TRBJ2-1; v_gene: TRBV12-3/TRBV12-4; abundance: few; CDR3nt: TGTGCCAGCGCGAGACTAGCGGGGGATAACAATGAGCAGTTCTTC; CDR3aa: CASARLAGDNNEQFF
d_gene: -; j_gene: TRBJ2-1; v_gene: TRBV6-1; abundance: few; CDR3nt: TGTGCCAGCAGTGAAGCCCCACAAAACAATGAGCAGTTCTTC; CDR3aa: CASSEAPQNNEQFF
d_gene: -; j_gene: TRBJ2-3; v_gene: TRBV12-3/TRBV12-4; abundance: -; CDR3nt: TGTGCCAGCAGTTTATGGCAGGGTCCCGATACGCAGTATTTT; CDR3aa: CASSLWQGPDTQYF
d_gene: -; j_gene: TRBJ1-1; v_gene: TRBV7-8; abundance: -; CDR3nt: TGTGCCAGCAGCTTCGGGCCCCCGGGGGTGAACACTGAAGCTTTCTTT; CDR3aa: CASSFGPPGVNTEAFF
d_gene: -; j_gene: TRBJ1-1; v_gene: TRBV29-1; abundance: few; CDR3nt: TGCAGCGTTGCCCCCCAGCGCAGAGCTTTCTTT; CDR3aa: CSVAPQRRAFF
d_gene: TRBD1; j_gene: TRBJ2-2; v_gene: TRBV5-1; abundance: few; CDR3nt: TGCGCCAGCAGCCAGGGGGCGATCGGGGAGCTGTTTTTT; CDR3aa: CASSQGAIGELFF
d_gene: -; j_gene: TRBJ2-2; v_gene: TRBV10-3; abundance: few; CDR3nt: TGTGCCATCTCACAGGGAGGGAACACCGGGGAGCTGTTTTTT; CDR3aa: CAISQGGNTGELFF
d_gene: TRBD1; j_gene: TRBJ2-1; v_gene: TRBV10-1; abundance: -; CDR3nt: TGCGCCAGCAGTGACCAGGGGGCTAGGGATGAGCAGTTCTTC; CDR3aa: CASSDQGARDEQFF
d_gene: -; j_gene: TRBJ1-2; v_gene: TRBV12-3/TRBV12-4; abundance: many; CDR3nt: TGTGCCAGCAGTTTAGAAATGGTAGGGGATGGCTACACCTTC; CDR3aa: CASSLEMVGDGYTF